The 17 T cell receptor beta chains reported below all come from one sample, sequenced in a study of vaccination and CD4 T cells after COVID-19. As to treatment: roughly nine-day PBMC culture with coronavirus spike peptide pools or control peptides (ViraFEST assay). Their antigens remain unidentified. Cultured CD4+ T-cell DNA underwent Oncomine TCR Beta short-read sequencing. TCRdb re-analysed the PCR reads in MiXCR, keeping a single row per CDR3 protein. In the table there are 17,000 or so distinct CDR3 sequences, nearly 40% of which are singletons. Sample: CD4+ T cells from blood, cultured in vitro. Every receptor here comes from a human donor who had recovered from COVID-19.

This clonotype was detected a few times. This chain uses TRBV20-1 with TRBJ2-7, with D possibly being TRBD1 or TRBD2 (6 bases each). V lost 3 bases to trimming and J lost 6 bases, with 12 bases between them. CDR1 is DFQATT, CDR2 SNEGSKA, per germline (reference sequence). This CDR3 contains 12 residues. The CDR3 DNA is TGCAGTGCTAGTGTACAGGGAGGCGAGCAGTACTTC. This sequence encodes CSASVQGGEQYF.

Only a few counts were recorded for this clonotype. V usage is TRBV7-9 and J usage is TRBJ1-1; 9 nucleotides agree with TRBD1. CDR3 length: 13 residues. Losses at the gene ends were 3 bases for V and 5 bases for J; bases not matched to a gene: 1. In germline, CDR1 is SEHNR, CDR2 FQNEAQ (reference sequence). The CDR3 region has the DNA TGTGCCAGCAGCTTTGGGACAGGGACTGAAGCTTTCTTT. Its translation: CASSFGTGTEAFF.

This chain joins TRBV20-1 and TRBJ1-1; tentative D call: TRBD1 (5 bases). CDR3 size: 13 residues. With 4 bases removed from V and 4 bases from J, the gap between germline ends came to 13 bases. The germline V gene encodes CDR1 DFQATT and CDR2 SNEGSKA (reference sequence). CDR3 loop: CSATPTGGTEAFF. Here the CDR3 DNA reads TGCAGTGCTACACCAACAGGCGGCACTGAAGCTTTCTTT.

This chain connects TRBV4-1 to TRBJ2-4; D is ambiguous. Germline assignment: CDR1 MGHRA and CDR2 YSYEKL. Trimming pared 1 base from V and 4 bases from J, leaving 8 bases between. This CDR3 contains 14 residues. CDR3 residues: CASSQVGGKNIQYF. The CDR3 coding sequence is TGCGCCAGCAGCCAAGTGGGCGGTAAAAACATTCAGTACTTC.

This clonotype was detected only a few times. The V and J genes are TRBV5-6 and TRBJ1-1, with a tentative D call TRBD1 (5 bases). The germline V gene encodes CDR1 SGHDT and CDR2 YYEEEE. Trimming took 4 bases from V and 1 from J, leaving 17 bases between them. This CDR3 is built from 16 residues. The CDR3 DNA is TGTGCCAGCAGCCCCGACAGAGGAATAGCGAACACTGAAGCTTTCTTT. Translated, it gives CASSPDRGIANTEAFF.

The CDR3 region is CASSFSPSGTNEQFF. The CDR3, as DNA: TGTGCCAGCAGTTTTAGTCCTAGCGGGACCAATGAGCAGTTCTTC. This rearrangement joins TRBV12-3 or TRBV12-4 to TRBJ2-1; TRBD2 agrees at 9 bases. V trimming: 3 bases; J trimming: 6 bases; junction bases outside the gene matches: 6. This CDR3 spans 15 amino acids.

J is TRBJ2-1 and V is TRBV20-1, with TRBD1 identical over 9 bases. The V and J ends lost 0 bases and 5 bases, in that order; junction bases with no gene match: 5. The CDR3 contains 15 residues. CDR1 is DFQATT, CDR2 SNEGSKA, per germline (reference sequence). In nucleotides, the CDR3 is TGCAGTGCTAGAGAACCGACAGGGGGTAACAATGAGCAGTTCTTC. Its translation is CSAREPTGGNNEQFF.

Points on this clonotype: At one of its ends the junction is not consistent with the germline gene, which may arise from a read error. The chain links TRBV23-1 to TRBJ2-7; TRBD2 might be the D (6 bases). TRBV23-1 carries the ORF label, with uncertain function. The CDR3 runs to 17 residues. DNA for the CDR3: TGTGCCAGCAGCCAAGATTGGGATGCGGCGGGGTCCTACGAGCAGTACTTC. Its translation is CASSQDWDAAGSYEQYF.

This chain links TRBV5-1 with TRBJ2-2; the match to TRBD2 covers 9 bases. CDR3 length equals 15 residues. The trim removed 1 base at V and 7 bases at J, leaving 5 bases unmatched. The germline CDR1 and CDR2 sequences are SGHRS and YFSETQ. For the CDR3, the DNA is TGCGCCAGCAGCTTGTTACTAGCGGGTATCGGGGAGCTGTTTTTT. It encodes CASSLLLAGIGELFF.

The chain links TRBV20-1 to TRBJ2-1, with 13 positions matching TRBD2. V shed 4 bases and J 9 bases; nucleotides not matched to a gene: 6. Looked up from germline, CDR1 is DFQATT and CDR2 is SNEGSKA (reference sequence). The CDR3 loop spans 14 amino acids. The CDR3 region is CSATETSGRVEQFF. The DNA of the CDR3 is TGCAGTGCTACGGAAACTAGCGGGAGGGTTGAGCAGTTCTTC.

This chain joins TRBV20-1 and TRBJ2-1, with D uncertain. CDR3 length equals 10 residues. Germline V gives CDR1 DFQATT, CDR2 SNEGSKA (reference sequence). V lost 3 bases to trimming and J lost 8 bases, with 5 bases between them. The CDR3 here is CSASPYEQFF. CDR3 coding DNA: TGCAGTGCTAGTCCGTATGAGCAGTTCTTC.

The chain recombines TRBV7-8 with TRBJ2-3; 7 nucleotides align to TRBD1. There are 17 residues in the CDR3. Germline CDR1 SGHVS, CDR2 FQNEAQ. With V trimmed by 5 bases and J by 6 bases, 17 bases remained unmatched. The CDR3 DNA sequence: TGTGCCAGCAGCCTACTCCGCTCAAGACAGGGTTCGGATACGCAGTATTTT. This encodes CASSLLRSRQGSDTQYF.

This clonotype has just a few counts. This chain links TRBV5-4 with TRBJ1-6; maybe TRBD1 (5 bases). V was shortened by 7 bases and J by 4 bases, with 12 bases between the two germline ends. Germline CDR1 reads SGHNT; CDR2 reads YYREEE (reference sequence). The CDR3 is made up of 14 amino acids. CDR3 coding DNA: TGTGCCAGCTTCCGAAAGGGGTATAATTCACCCCTCCACTTT. Protein: CASFRKGYNSPLHF.

The chain couples TRBV7-3 to TRBJ2-1; 7 nucleotides agree with TRBD1. With 3 bases clipped from V and 5 bases from J, the junction kept 1 base outside the gene matches. This CDR3 contains 13 residues. Germline-derived CDR1 and CDR2 are SGHTA and FQGTGA. CDR3 protein: CASSFDRDNEQFF. The CDR3 nucleotides are TGTGCCAGCAGCTTTGACAGGGACAATGAGCAGTTCTTC.

This clonotype was counted only a few times. This sequence joins TRBV12-3 or TRBV12-4 and TRBJ1-1, with D perhaps TRBD1 (6 bases). The CDR3 consists of 13 residues. V was trimmed by 4 bases and J by 8 bases, leaving 14 bases between them. DNA of the CDR3: TGTGCCAGCAGTTCTGCTTTAACAGGGGAAGCTTTCTTT. It yields the protein CASSSALTGEAFF.

CDR3 protein: CASSLAPDYNEQFF. CDR3 sequence (DNA): TGCGCCAGCAGCTTGGCTCCAGATTACAATGAGCAGTTCTTC. The chain combines TRBV5-1 with TRBJ2-1, with D unresolved. From germline, CDR1 is SGHRS and CDR2 YFSETQ. The CDR3 runs to 14 residues. V was trimmed by 0 bases and J by 4 bases, leaving 8 bases between them. The full variable domain, in which reference TRBV5-1 and TRBJ2-1 provide the parts outside the CDR3, is KAGVTQTPRYLIKTRGQQVTLSCSPISGHRSVSWYQQTPGQGLQFLFEYFSETQRNKGNFPGRFSGRQFSNSRSEMNVSTLELGDSALYLCASSLAPDYNEQFFGPGTRLTVL.

This chain connects TRBV18 to TRBJ1-1; the match to TRBD1 covers 7 bases. The V gene end was trimmed by 4 bases and the J gene end by 0 bases; junction bases not matched to a gene: 8. CDR3 length: 16 amino acids. CDR1 KGHSH and CDR2 LQKENI come from the germline V gene. This CDR3 reads CASSRGGSGLNTEAFF. The CDR3 DNA sequence: TGTGCCAGCTCACGAGGGGGCTCGGGCCTGAACACTGAAGCTTTCTTT.